This entry lists 27 T cell receptor beta chains sequenced from one sample in a study of T cell changes during pregnancy in multiple sclerosis. The repertoire was sequenced with immunoSEQ multiplex PCR; TCRdb's copy has only in-frame clones and lacks some. The table lists about 42,000 clones, approximately 90% of them singletons. The input for sequencing was CD4+ T cells from peripheral blood mononuclear cells, taken in the second trimester of pregnancy. The receptors were gathered from a female donor with multiple sclerosis, enrolled in a pregnancy study.

The gene calls are TRBV2 and TRBJ1-1; D call uncertain. The CDR3 has 15 amino acids. CDR1 SNHLY and CDR2 FYNNEI come from the germline V gene. Trimming cost V 3 bases and J 4 bases, with 15 bases left between them. CDR3 residues: CASSDGWPMGTEAFF. CDR3 coding DNA: TGTGCCAGCAGTGACGGGTGGCCGATGGGCACTGAAGCTTTCTTT.

This clone was seen a single time. The genes are TRBV13 and TRBJ2-1, with a tentative D call TRBD2 (6 bases). Trimming shortened V by 6 bases and J by 0 bases, and 15 bases separated the two germline ends. The CDR3 runs to 16 residues. CDR1 PRHDT and CDR2 FYEKMQ come from the germline V gene (reference sequence). DNA for the CDR3: TGTGCCAGCAGGCTAGGGGCGGGGAGCTCCTACAATGAGCAGTTCTTC. Translating it yields CASRLGAGSSYNEQFF.

V is TRBV11-2 and J is TRBJ2-1, with 11 positions matching TRBD2. The CDR3 has 16 amino acids. The V and J ends lost 6 bases and 6 bases, in that order; junction bases with no gene match: 10. Germline CDR1 is SGHAT and CDR2 is FQNNGV. CDR3 nucleotides: TGTGCCAGCAGAACAATTAGCGGGAGGGCCCTCAATGAGCAGTTCTTC. It encodes CASRTISGRALNEQFF.

The chain combines TRBV30 with TRBJ1-6, with D unclear. Trimming pared 0 bases from V and 5 bases from J, leaving 11 bases between. The CDR3 spans 15 residues. Per the germline V gene, CDR1 is GTSNPN and CDR2 is SVGIG (reference sequence). The CDR3 coding sequence is TGTGCCTGGAGTGTACGCCGGGTGGATAATTCACCCCTCCACTTT. Translated: CAWSVRRVDNSPLHF.

V gene TRBV19 combines with J gene TRBJ2-5; maybe TRBD1 (6 bases). This CDR3 is 15 amino acids long. With 4 bases removed from V and 2 bases from J, the gap between germline ends came to 14 bases. Germline CDR1 and CDR2: LNHDA and SQIVND (reference sequence). CDR3 DNA sequence: TGTGCCAGTAGTACTGGTGGGACAAATCAAGAGACCCAGTACTTC. Amino acids: CASSTGGTNQETQYF.

V gene TRBV25-1 combines with J gene TRBJ2-7, with 7 bases that match TRBD2. With V trimmed by 6 bases and J by 5 bases, 7 bases remained unmatched. Per the germline V gene, CDR1 is MGHDK and CDR2 is SYGVNS. The CDR3 is 13 residues long. Written as DNA, the CDR3 is TGTGCCAGCAGGGCAGCGGGGCTCGACGAGCAGTACTTC. Translating it yields CASRAAGLDEQYF.

The chain recombines TRBV5-1 with TRBJ2-7, with 9 bases lining up with TRBD2. V shed 0 bases, J shed 7 bases, and the junction held 5 bases outside the gene matches. CDR1 and CDR2 (germline): SGHRS, YFSETQ. The CDR3 has 14 residues. The CDR3 DNA is TGCGCCAGCAGCTTGGTAGCGGGAGAAATTGAGCAGTACTTC. Translated, it gives CASSLVAGEIEQYF.

This clone was counted a single time. The rearrangement links TRBV5-1 to TRBJ2-7; TRBD2 aligns across 11 bases. Per the germline V gene, CDR1 is SGHRS and CDR2 is YFSETQ. The CDR3 has 16 residues. J lost 0 bases, V lost 0 bases, and 2 bases had no gene match. The CDR3 DNA reads as TGCGCCAGCAGCTTGGGACTAGCGGGAAGCTCCTACGAGCAGTACTTC. It yields the protein CASSLGLAGSSYEQYF. Complete variable domain (other parts from reference TRBV5-1 and TRBJ2-7): KAGVTQTPRYLIKTRGQQVTLSCSPISGHRSVSWYQQTPGQGLQFLFEYFSETQRNKGNFPGRFSGRQFSNSRSEMNVSTLELGDSALYLCASSLGLAGSSYEQYFGPGTRLTVT.

The chain combines TRBV15 with TRBJ2-2; maybe TRBD1 (6 bases). Germline CDR1 is LNHNV and CDR2 is YYDKDF (reference sequence). V lost 6 bases and J 4 bases, leaving 15 bases between the germline ends. The CDR3 spans 15 residues. As DNA, the CDR3 is TGTGCCACCAGGAAACGGGACACACTCACCGGGGAGCTGTTTTTT. This translates into CATRKRDTLTGELFF.

The rearrangement uses TRBV6-1 and TRBJ2-7, with D unresolved. The CDR3 covers 12 residues. Trimming removed 6 bases from V and 4 bases from J, with 10 bases in between. Germline loops: CDR1 MNHNS, CDR2 SASEGT. The CDR3 DNA follows: TGTGCCAGCAGGGCGGCCCTATACGAGCAGTACTTC. It encodes CASRAALYEQYF.

V usage is TRBV5-1 and J usage is TRBJ2-6; 7 bases are a match to TRBD2. J was trimmed by 1 base and V by 0 bases; bases with no gene match: 13. This CDR3 region has 20 residues. CDR1 is SGHRS and CDR2 is YFSETQ in the germline V gene. The CDR3 DNA reads as TGCGCCAGCAGCTTGGTGGGGACTACCGTTTCCCGTTCTGGGGCCAACGTCCTGACTTTC. This codes for CASSLVGTTVSRSGANVLTF.

V and J are TRBV20-1 and TRBJ1-1; perhaps TRBD1 as D (5 bases). This CDR3 is built from 11 residues. The germline V gene encodes CDR1 DFQATT and CDR2 SNEGSKA (reference sequence). Between the trimmed V and J ends, which lost 6 bases and 4 bases, there was a span of 9 bases. The CDR3 region is CSATGFTEAFF. CDR3 DNA sequence: TGCAGTGCAACAGGATTCACTGAAGCTTTCTTT.

The V and J genes are TRBV7-9 and TRBJ2-1; 9 nucleotides agree with TRBD2. Trimming took 7 bases from V and 1 from J; bases not matched to a gene: 5. Germline lookup yields CDR1 SEHNR and CDR2 FQNEAQ (reference sequence). The CDR3 is made up of 15 amino acids. CDR3 coding DNA: TGTGCCAGCAACCCAAGCGGGGGGTCCTACAATGAGCAGTTCTTC. Its translation: CASNPSGGSYNEQFF.

The gene calls are TRBV10-3 and TRBJ2-7; 12 bases are shared with TRBD2. CDR3 length equals 19 residues. V trimming: 4 bases; J trimming: 1 base; junction bases outside the gene matches: 14. The germline gives CDR1 ENHRY, CDR2 SYGVKD. CDR3 nucleotide sequence: TGTGCCATCAGTGCGACCGGACTAGCGGGACCCATCAAGTCCTACGAGCAGTACTTC. Translated, it gives CAISATGLAGPIKSYEQYF.

This sequence joins TRBV7-3 and TRBJ1-5; D gene unclear. The CDR3 spans 14 residues. Germline CDR1 is SGHTA and CDR2 is FQGTGA. Trimming removed 5 bases from V and 2 bases from J, with 10 bases in between. CDR3 nucleotides: TGTGCCAGCAGCGGGGAGAGAGGCAATCAGCCCCAGCATTTT. Protein sequence: CASSGERGNQPQHF.

The chain couples TRBV28 to TRBJ2-7; D perhaps matches TRBD2 (6 bases). The CDR3 loop spans 18 amino acids. Germline CDR1 is MDHEN and CDR2 is SYDVKM. Trimming removed 6 bases at V and 5 bases at J, with 29 bases between. CDR3 DNA sequence: TGTGCCAGCAGCCCCCTTTTGGGGGGACGAGGGGCGATGAACGAGCAGTACTTC. Its translation: CASSPLLGGRGAMNEQYF.

This sequence joins TRBV2 and TRBJ2-7; 7 bases line up with TRBD2. This CDR3 has 13 amino acids. Germline V CDR1 and CDR2: SNHLY, FYNNEI. V was pared by 5 bases and J by 6 bases, with 7 bases of the junction left unmatched. In nucleotides, the CDR3 is TGTGCCAGCAGTCAAAAGACTAGCATCGAGCAGTACTTC. This sequence encodes CASSQKTSIEQYF.

This chain connects TRBV25-1 to TRBJ1-2; 8 nucleotides align to TRBD1. The CDR3 length is 14 residues. Trimming cost V 4 bases and J 3 bases; bases outside gene matches: 4. Germline CDR1 reads MGHDK; CDR2 reads SYGVNS. The CDR3 DNA sequence: TGTGCCAGCAGTGGATACAGGGGGGACTATGGCTACACCTTC. Amino acids: CASSGYRGDYGYTF.

V usage is TRBV19 and J usage is TRBJ2-7, with 11 positions matching TRBD1. V gave up 4 bases and J gave up 1 base; unmatched junction bases: 9. CDR3 length: 17 amino acids. The germline gives CDR1 LNHDA, CDR2 SQIVND (reference sequence). The CDR3, as DNA: TGTGCCAGTAGTACCCGGACAGGGGGCGGTACTTCCTACGAGCAGTACTTC. Its translation is CASSTRTGGGTSYEQYF.

This chain connects TRBV7-9 to TRBJ2-3, with D possibly being TRBD2 (6 bases). The V gene's germline CDR1 is SEHNR and CDR2 FQNEAQ (reference sequence). Trimming left V 4 bases short and J 2 bases short, with 13 bases between. CDR3 length: 15 residues. Written as DNA, the CDR3 is TGTGCCAGCAGCTCCGCGGGGCGCGACACAGATACGCAGTATTTT. Translation gives CASSSAGRDTDTQYF.

The chain carries TRBV4-2 and TRBJ2-2; maybe TRBD2 (6 bases). V was clipped by 1 base and J by 2 bases, with 14 bases between them. The germline gives CDR1 LGHNA, CDR2 YNFKEQ. The CDR3 extends over 17 amino acids. This CDR3 reads CASSQVSRGINTGELFF. The CDR3, as DNA: TGTGCCAGCAGCCAAGTTTCTCGCGGGATTAACACCGGGGAGCTGTTTTTT.

DNA of the CDR3: TGTGCCAGCAGTTTAGGTTCCCTAGCGGGAGCCTACGAGCAGTACTTC. Its protein product is CASSLGSLAGAYEQYF. This sequence joins TRBV27 and TRBJ2-7; 10 positions match TRBD2. J gave up 2 bases and V 2 bases, and 6 bases lay outside the gene matches. The CDR3 totals 16 residues. Germline CDR1 and CDR2: MNHEY and SMNVEV (reference sequence).

The chain is built from TRBV6-1 and TRBJ2-3; a possible D gene is TRBD1 (5 bases). Trimming took off 4 bases at V and 4 bases at J, with 21 bases between the two ends. The CDR3 contains 17 residues. CDR1 is MNHNS and CDR2 is SASEGT in the germline V gene. The CDR3 here is CASSATFGAAQADTQYF. CDR3 sequence (DNA): TGTGCCAGCAGTGCCACCTTTGGGGCGGCCCAAGCAGATACGCAGTATTTT.

The chain couples TRBV15 to TRBJ1-4, with 7 bases that match TRBD1. J was trimmed by 4 bases and V by 0 bases; bases with no gene match: 14. CDR3 length: 19 amino acids. Germline lookup yields CDR1 LNHNV and CDR2 YYDKDF (reference sequence). Here the CDR3 reads CATSRDFTGVGGHNEKLFF. DNA for the CDR3: TGTGCCACCAGCAGAGACTTTACAGGGGTCGGAGGTCATAATGAAAAACTGTTTTTT.

The rearrangement uses TRBV28 and TRBJ1-4, with TRBD1 matching 9 bases. Looked up from germline, CDR1 is MDHEN and CDR2 is SYDVKM. The V and J ends lost 5 bases and 3 bases, in that order; junction bases with no gene match: 7. The CDR3 has 16 residues. The CDR3 protein is CASSLTRQGANEKLFF. In DNA, the CDR3 is TGTGCCAGCAGTCTCACACGACAGGGGGCTAATGAAAAACTGTTTTTT.

This chain links TRBV28 with TRBJ2-7; 7 nucleotides line up with TRBD1. CDR1 is MDHEN and CDR2 is SYDVKM in the germline V gene. The CDR3 runs 14 residues. After removal of 1 base from V and 5 bases from J, the junction contained 5 bases not matched to a gene. The CDR3 coding sequence is TGTGCCAGCAGTTTATTAGGGGGCTTCCACGAGCAGTACTTC. It yields the protein CASSLLGGFHEQYF. Variable domain in full (rest from reference TRBV28 and TRBJ2-7): DVKVTQSSRYLVKRTGEKVFLECVQDMDHENMFWYRQDPGLGLRLIYFSYDVKMKEKGDIPEGYSVSREKKERFSLILESASTNQTSMYLCASSLLGGFHEQYFGPGTRLTVT.

The V gene is TRBV7-9, the J gene TRBJ1-1; possibly TRBD1 for D (5 bases). This CDR3 spans 15 amino acids. The germline gives CDR1 SEHNR, CDR2 FQNEAQ (reference sequence). V gave up 2 bases and J gave up 5 bases, with 15 bases separating them. Here the CDR3 DNA reads TGTGCCAGCAGCTTAATTAACAGGCGGAAGACTGAAGCTTTCTTT. It specifies CASSLINRRKTEAFF.